This T cell receptor (beta chain) was recovered during a study of cytomegalovirus exposure and HLA in healthy donors. Study-wide background: An early data release held tens of millions of unique TCRs from HLA-typed donors. General study points: Previous analysis showed most TCR beta V segments were productive about 90% or about 30% of the time. A missense DCLRE1C variant was associated with V- and J-gene trimming of TCR beta chains in a later analysis, and an independent cohort replicated the association.

In the PCR, 60 Vbeta and 13 Jbeta primers were used. In the study's own analysis: A follow-up analysis tallied 65 million to 80 million unique TCR beta chains, roughly 11 million shared. Produced via immunoSEQ multiplex PCR; TCRdb's table is partial and in-frame only. That table supplies the V and J calls and clone size; D and trimming were determined from the DNA. The profile shows 130,000 to 150,000 clones, 76% of them singletons. CDR3 size: 16 residues. Germline V gene sequence: CDR1 MNHEY, CDR2 SMNVEV (reference sequence). The V and J ends lost 3 bases and 0 bases respectively, with 14 bases between them. Note on this clone: Its matching antigen is unknown.

Specimen: PBMCs. The origin of this receptor is a woman aged 40 to 49 in good health and CMV-seronegative. This chain links TRBV27 with TRBJ1-1; no clear D. This CDR3 is CASSFWQVPMNTEAFF. For the CDR3, the DNA is TGTGCCAGCAGTTTTTGGCAGGTCCCCATGAACACTGAAGCTTTCTTT.